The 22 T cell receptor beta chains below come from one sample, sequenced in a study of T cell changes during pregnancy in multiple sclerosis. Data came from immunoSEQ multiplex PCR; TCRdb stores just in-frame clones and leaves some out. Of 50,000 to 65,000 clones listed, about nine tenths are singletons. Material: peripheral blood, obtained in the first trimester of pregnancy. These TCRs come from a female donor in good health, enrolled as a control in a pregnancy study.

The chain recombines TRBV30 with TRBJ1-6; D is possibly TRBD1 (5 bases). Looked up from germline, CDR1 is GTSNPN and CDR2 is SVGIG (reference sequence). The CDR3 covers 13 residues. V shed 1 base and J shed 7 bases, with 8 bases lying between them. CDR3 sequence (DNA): TGTGCCTGGAGTGACAGGATGAATTCACCCCTCCACTTT. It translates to CAWSDRMNSPLHF.

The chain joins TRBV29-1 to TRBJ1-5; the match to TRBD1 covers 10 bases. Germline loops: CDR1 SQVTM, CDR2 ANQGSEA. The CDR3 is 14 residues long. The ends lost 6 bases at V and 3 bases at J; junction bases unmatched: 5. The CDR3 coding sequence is TGCAGCGTCGGGACAGGGGCCGCCAATCAGCCCCAGCATTTT. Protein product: CSVGTGAANQPQHF.

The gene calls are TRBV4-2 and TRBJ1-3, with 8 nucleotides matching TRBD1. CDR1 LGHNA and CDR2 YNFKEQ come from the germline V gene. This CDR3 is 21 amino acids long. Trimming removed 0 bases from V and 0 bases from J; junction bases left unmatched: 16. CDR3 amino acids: CASSQEGMARGRLTSGNTIYF. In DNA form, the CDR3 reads TGTGCCAGCAGCCAAGAGGGGATGGCCAGGGGGCGCTTGACCTCTGGAAACACCATATATTTT.

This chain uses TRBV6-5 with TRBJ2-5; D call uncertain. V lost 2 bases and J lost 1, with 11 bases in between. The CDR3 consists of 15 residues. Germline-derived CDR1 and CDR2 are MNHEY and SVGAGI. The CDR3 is CASSYETGFQETQYF. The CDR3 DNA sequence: TGTGCCAGCAGTTACGAGACTGGATTCCAAGAGACCCAGTACTTC.

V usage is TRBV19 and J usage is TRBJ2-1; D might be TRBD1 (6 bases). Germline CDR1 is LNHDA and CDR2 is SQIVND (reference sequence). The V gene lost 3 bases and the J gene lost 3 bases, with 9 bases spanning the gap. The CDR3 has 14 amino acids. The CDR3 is CASSIQGFYNEQFF. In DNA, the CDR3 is TGTGCCAGTAGTATCCAGGGGTTCTACAATGAGCAGTTCTTC.

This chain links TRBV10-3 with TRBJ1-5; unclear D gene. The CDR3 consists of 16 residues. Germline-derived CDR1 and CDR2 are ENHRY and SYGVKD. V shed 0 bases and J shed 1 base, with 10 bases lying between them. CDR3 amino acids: CAISESGRRSNQPQHF. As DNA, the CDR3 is TGTGCCATCAGTGAGTCGGGGAGAAGGAGCAATCAGCCCCAGCATTTT.

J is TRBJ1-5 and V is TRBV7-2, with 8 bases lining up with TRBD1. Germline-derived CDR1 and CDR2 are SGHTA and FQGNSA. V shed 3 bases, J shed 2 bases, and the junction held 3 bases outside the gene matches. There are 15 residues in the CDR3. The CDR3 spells CASSFSGQGNQPQHF. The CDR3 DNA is TGTGCCAGCAGCTTCTCGGGACAGGGCAATCAGCCCCAGCATTTT. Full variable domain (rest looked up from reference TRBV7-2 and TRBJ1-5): GAGVSQSPSNKVTEKGKDVELRCDPISGHTALYWYRQSLGQGLEFLIYFQGNSAPDKSGLPSDRFSAERTGGSVSTLTIQRTQQEDSAVYLCASSFSGQGNQPQHFGDGTRLSIL.

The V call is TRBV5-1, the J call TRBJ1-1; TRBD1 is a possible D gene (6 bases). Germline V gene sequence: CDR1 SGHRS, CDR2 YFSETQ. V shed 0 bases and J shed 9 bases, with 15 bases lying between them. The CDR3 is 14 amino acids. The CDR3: CASSLGGTGLKAFF. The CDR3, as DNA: TGCGCCAGCAGCTTGGGGGGAACAGGGTTAAAAGCTTTCTTT. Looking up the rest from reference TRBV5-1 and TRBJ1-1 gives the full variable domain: KAGVTQTPRYLIKTRGQQVTLSCSPISGHRSVSWYQQTPGQGLQFLFEYFSETQRNKGNFPGRFSGRQFSNSRSEMNVSTLELGDSALYLCASSLGGTGLKAFFGQGTRLTVV.

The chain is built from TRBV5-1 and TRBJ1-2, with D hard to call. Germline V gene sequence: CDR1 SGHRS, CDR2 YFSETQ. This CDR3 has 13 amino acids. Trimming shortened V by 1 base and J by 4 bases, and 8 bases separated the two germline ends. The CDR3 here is CASSLIVGYGYTF. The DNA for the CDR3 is TGCGCCAGCAGCTTGATTGTCGGCTATGGCTACACCTTC.

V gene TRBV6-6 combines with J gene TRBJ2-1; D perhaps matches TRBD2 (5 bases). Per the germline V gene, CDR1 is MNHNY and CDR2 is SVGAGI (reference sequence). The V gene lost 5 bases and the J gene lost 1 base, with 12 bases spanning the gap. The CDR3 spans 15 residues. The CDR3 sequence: CASSVRERSYNEQFF. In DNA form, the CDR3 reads TGTGCCAGCAGTGTACGGGAACGATCCTACAATGAGCAGTTCTTC.

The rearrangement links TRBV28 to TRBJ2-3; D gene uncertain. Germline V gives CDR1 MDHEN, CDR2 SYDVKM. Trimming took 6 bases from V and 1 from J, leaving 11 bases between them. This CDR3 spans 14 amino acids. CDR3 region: CASSQQRGTDTQYF. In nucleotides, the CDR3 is TGTGCCAGCAGCCAGCAACGGGGCACAGATACGCAGTATTTT.

Here the CDR3 DNA reads TGTGCCATCAGCCGGGACAGGGACACAGATACGCAGTATTTT. Its translation is CAISRDRDTDTQYF. The J gene is TRBJ2-3, the V gene TRBV10-3; 9 bases fit TRBD1. Germline V gives CDR1 ENHRY, CDR2 SYGVKD. V was clipped by 6 bases and J by 2 bases; unmatched bases: 3. The CDR3 covers 14 residues.

This chain's CDR3 is CASSLAGANEKLFF. In DNA, the CDR3 is TGTGCCAGCAGCTTAGCAGGGGCAAATGAAAAACTGTTTTTT. The V and J genes are TRBV7-9 and TRBJ1-4; maybe TRBD1 (5 bases). This CDR3 has 14 amino acids. The germline V gene encodes CDR1 SEHNR and CDR2 FQNEAQ (reference sequence). The V and J ends lost 0 bases and 5 bases respectively, with 7 bases between them.

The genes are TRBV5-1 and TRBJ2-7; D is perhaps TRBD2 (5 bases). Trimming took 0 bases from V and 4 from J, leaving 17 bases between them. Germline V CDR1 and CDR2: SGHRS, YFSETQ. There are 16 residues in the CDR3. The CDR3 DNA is TGCGCCAGCAGCTTGGCGGGGATGACTGGTGGGTACGAGCAGTACTTC. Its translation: CASSLAGMTGGYEQYF.

The chain's CDR3 is CAISFPGQGYEQYF. The CDR3 region has the DNA TGTGCCATCAGCTTCCCGGGACAGGGGTACGAGCAGTACTTC. The V call is TRBV10-3, the J call TRBJ2-7; 10 positions agree with TRBD1. This CDR3 is built from 14 residues. V trimming: 6 bases; J trimming: 4 bases; junction bases outside the gene matches: 6. Germline loops: CDR1 ENHRY, CDR2 SYGVKD.

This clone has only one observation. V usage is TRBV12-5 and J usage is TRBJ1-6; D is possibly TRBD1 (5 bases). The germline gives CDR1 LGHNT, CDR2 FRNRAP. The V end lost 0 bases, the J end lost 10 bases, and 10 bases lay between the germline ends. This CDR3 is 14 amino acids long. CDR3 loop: CASGLVGQESPLHF. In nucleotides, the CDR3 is TGTGCTAGTGGTTTGGTCGGACAAGAATCACCCCTCCACTTT.

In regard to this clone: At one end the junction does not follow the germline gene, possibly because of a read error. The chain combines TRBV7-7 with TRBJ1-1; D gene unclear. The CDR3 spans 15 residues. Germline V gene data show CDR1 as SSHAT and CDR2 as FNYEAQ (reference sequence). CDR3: CASSLDNTPGTEAFF. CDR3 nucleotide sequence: TGTGCTAGCAGCTTAGATAACACCCCCGGGACTGAAGCTTTCTTT.

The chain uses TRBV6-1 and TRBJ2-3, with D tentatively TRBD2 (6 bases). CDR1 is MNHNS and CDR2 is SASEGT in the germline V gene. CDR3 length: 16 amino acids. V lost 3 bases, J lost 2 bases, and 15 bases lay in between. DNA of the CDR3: TGTGCCAGCAGTGATTCGGCGGGAACCTACACAGATACGCAGTATTTT. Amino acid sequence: CASSDSAGTYTDTQYF.

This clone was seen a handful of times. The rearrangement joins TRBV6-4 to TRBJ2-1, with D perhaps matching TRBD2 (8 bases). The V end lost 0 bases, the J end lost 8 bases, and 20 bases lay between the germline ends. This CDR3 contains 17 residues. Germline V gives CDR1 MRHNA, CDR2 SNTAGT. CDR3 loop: CASSDSEGAGGKDEQFF. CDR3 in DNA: TGTGCCAGCAGTGACTCGGAGGGGGCGGGGGGCAAGGATGAGCAGTTCTTC.

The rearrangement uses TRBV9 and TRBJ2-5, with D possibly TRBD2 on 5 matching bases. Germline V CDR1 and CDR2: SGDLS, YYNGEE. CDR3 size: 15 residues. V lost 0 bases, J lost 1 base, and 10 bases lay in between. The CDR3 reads CASSVGGSLQETQYF. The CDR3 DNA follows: TGTGCCAGCAGCGTAGGAGGGTCGCTCCAAGAGACCCAGTACTTC.

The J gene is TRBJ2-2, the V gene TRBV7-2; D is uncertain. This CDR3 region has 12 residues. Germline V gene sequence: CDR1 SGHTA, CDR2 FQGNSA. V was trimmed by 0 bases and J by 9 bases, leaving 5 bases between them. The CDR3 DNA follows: TGTGCCAGCAGCTTAGCCTACCGGGAGCTGTTTTTT. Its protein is CASSLAYRELFF. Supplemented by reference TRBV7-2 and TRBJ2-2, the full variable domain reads GAGVSQSPSNKVTEKGKDVELRCDPISGHTALYWYRQSLGQGLEFLIYFQGNSAPDKSGLPSDRFSAERTGGSVSTLTIQRTQQEDSAVYLCASSLAYRELFFGEGSRLTVL.

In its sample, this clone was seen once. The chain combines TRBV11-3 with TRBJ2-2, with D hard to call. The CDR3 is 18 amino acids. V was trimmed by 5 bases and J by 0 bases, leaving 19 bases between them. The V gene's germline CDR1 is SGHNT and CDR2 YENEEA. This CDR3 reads CASSPPPGGQANTGELFF. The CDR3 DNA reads TGTGCCAGCAGCCCCCCCCCTGGTGGGCAGGCGAACACCGGGGAGCTGTTTTTT.